These T cell receptor beta chains were read from a single sample in a study of tumor and adjacent non-tumor tissue in lung cancer. TCRdb fed the multiplex PCR reads into MiXCR, producing one record per CDR3 protein. The data show some 90,000 distinct CDR3 sequences, roughly 62% seen once. Sequencing input: lung tumor tissue. All receptors derive from a man in his sixties or seventies with non-small cell lung cancer. CDR3s leave out the opening cysteine and the closing phenylalanine or tryptophan. The order of the fields is CDR3 length, J gene, V gene, CDR3 protein.

>11|TRBJ2-1|TRBV12-3/TRBV12-4
ANSFGSYNEQF
>10|TRBJ2-7|TRBV5-6
ASSRASYEQY
>12|TRBJ2-7|TRBV5-4
ASSTAGQGKEQY
>12|TRBJ1-2|TRBV30
AWGGQGRDYGYT
>11|TRBJ2-3|TRBV4-1
ASSLEEGDTQY
>11|TRBJ1-5|TRBV29-1
SVKGGKNQPQH
>13|TRBJ2-7|TRBV20-1
SARAHDRGLYGQY
>13|TRBJ2-7|TRBV12-3/TRBV12-4
ASSLWDTSSYEQY
>14|TRBJ1-1|TRBV30
ACTPGTGVGYTEAF
>13|TRBJ1-5|TRBV20-1
SAYEGQGLDQPQH
>11|TRBJ2-1|TRBV12-3/TRBV12-4
ASSFAGGNEQF
>13|TRBJ2-3|TRBV28
ASSFGNGGTDRQY
>12|TRBJ2-7|TRBV18
ASTPGTSSYEQY
>13|TRBJ2-7|TRBV12-3/TRBV12-4
ASSAFWTGLYEQY
>15|TRBJ2-3|TRBV5-1
ASSLDPSGPSTDTQY
>11|TRBJ2-2|TRBV6-5
ASSGGAAGELF
>13|TRBJ2-7|TRBV20-1
SAPPGGPSSHEQY
>12|TRBJ2-3|TRBV20-1
SARAWGGTDTQY
>12|TRBJ1-1|TRBV20-1
STRVPGTAFSAF
>16|TRBJ2-3|TRBV10-3
AINESGITLASTDTQY
>15|TRBJ1-2|TRBV6-1
ASSKSPDGQGTGSYT
>11|TRBJ2-2|TRBV7-8
ASSVEATGELS
>15|TRBJ2-7|TRBV5-6
ANSLGGLLDRSYEQY
>13|TRBJ2-3|TRBV11-2
ASSVDLGLANTQY
>14|TRBJ2-3|TRBV11-2
ASSLGAWASTDTQY
>16|TRBJ2-7|TRBV4-1
ASSQERLSGHTAREQY
>13|TRBJ2-7|TRBV11-1
VSSLGWTGGLEQY
>11|TRBJ1-4|TRBV29-1
GVVVFPIEKLF